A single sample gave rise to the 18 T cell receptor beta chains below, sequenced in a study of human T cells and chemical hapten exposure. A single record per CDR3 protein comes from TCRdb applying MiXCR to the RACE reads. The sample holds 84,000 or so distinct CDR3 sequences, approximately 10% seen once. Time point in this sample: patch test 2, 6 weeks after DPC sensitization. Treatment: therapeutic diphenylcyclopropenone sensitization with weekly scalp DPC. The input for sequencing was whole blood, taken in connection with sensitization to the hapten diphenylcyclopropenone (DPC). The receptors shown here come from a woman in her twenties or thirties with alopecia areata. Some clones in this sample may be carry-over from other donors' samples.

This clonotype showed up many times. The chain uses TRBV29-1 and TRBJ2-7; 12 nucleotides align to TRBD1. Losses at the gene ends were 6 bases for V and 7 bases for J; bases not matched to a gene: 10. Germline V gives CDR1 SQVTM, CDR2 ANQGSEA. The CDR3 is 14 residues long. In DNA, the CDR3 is TGCAGCGTGGGGCGCCGGGACAGGGGGCTTGAGCAGTACTTC. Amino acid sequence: CSVGRRDRGLEQYF.

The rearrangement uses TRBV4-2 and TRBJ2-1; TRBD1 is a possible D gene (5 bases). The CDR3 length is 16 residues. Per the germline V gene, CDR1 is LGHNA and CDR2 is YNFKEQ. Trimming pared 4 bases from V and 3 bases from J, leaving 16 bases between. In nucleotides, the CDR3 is TGTGCCAGCAGCCGGGTCGGAGACAGAGACTACAATGAGCAGTTCTTC. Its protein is CASSRVGDRDYNEQFF.

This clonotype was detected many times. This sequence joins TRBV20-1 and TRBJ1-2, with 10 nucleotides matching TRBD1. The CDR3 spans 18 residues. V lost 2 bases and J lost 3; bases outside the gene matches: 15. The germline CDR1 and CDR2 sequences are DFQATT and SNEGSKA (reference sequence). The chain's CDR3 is CSARSSGTGVVMDYGYTF. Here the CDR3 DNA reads TGCAGTGCTAGAAGTTCCGGGACAGGGGTAGTCATGGACTATGGCTACACCTTC.

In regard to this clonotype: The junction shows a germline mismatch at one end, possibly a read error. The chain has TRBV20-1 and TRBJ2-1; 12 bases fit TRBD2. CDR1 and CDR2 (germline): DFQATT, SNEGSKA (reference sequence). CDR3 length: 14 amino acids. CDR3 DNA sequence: TGCAGTGCTAGTCCCCCAACTACTAGCGGGGGGATGTACTTC. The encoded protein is CSASPPTTSGGMYF.

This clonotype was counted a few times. The CDR3 DNA sequence: TGCGCCAGCAGCTTGCAGGGCAGAGATACGCAGTATTTT. This encodes CASSLQGRDTQYF. The chain combines TRBV5-1 with TRBJ2-3; maybe TRBD1 (5 bases). The germline CDR1 and CDR2 sequences are SGHRS and YFSETQ. V dropped 1 base and J dropped 5 bases, with 8 bases sitting between them. The CDR3 is 13 residues long.

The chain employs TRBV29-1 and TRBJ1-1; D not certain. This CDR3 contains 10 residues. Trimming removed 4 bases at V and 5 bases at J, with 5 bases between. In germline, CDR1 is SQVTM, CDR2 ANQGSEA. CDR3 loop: CSVGTTEAFF. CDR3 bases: TGCAGCGTTGGAACAACTGAAGCTTTCTTT.

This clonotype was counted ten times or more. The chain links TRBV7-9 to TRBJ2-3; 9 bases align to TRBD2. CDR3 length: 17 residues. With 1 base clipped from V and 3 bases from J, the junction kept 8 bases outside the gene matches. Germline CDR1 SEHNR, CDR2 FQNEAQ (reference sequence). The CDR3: CASSLGNSGGPTDTQYF. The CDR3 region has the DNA TGTGCCAGCAGCTTAGGAAATAGCGGGGGCCCGACAGATACGCAGTATTTT.

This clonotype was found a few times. The CDR3 is CASSLDGLGLAGKETQYF. For the CDR3, the DNA is TGTGCCAGCAGCTTAGACGGCTTGGGACTAGCGGGGAAAGAGACCCAGTACTTC. The J gene is TRBJ2-5, the V gene TRBV11-2; 13 nucleotides agree with TRBD2. The CDR3 runs to 18 residues. After removal of 0 bases from V and 3 bases from J, the junction contained 7 bases not matched to a gene. Germline values: CDR1 SGHAT, CDR2 FQNNGV.

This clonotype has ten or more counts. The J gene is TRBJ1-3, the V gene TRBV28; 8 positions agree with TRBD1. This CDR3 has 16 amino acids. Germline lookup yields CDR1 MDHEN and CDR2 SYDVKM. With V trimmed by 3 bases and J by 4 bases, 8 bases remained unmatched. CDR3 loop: CASSFPDRGSGNTIYF. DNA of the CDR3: TGTGCCAGCAGTTTCCCCGACAGGGGCTCAGGAAACACCATATATTTT.

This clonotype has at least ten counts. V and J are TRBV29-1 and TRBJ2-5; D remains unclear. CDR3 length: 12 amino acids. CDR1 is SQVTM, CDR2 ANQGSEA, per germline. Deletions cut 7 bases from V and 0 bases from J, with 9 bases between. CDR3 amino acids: CSAAGYQETQYF. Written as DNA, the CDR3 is TGCAGCGCGGCCGGGTACCAAGAGACCCAGTACTTC.

CDR3 region: CASSPQQGLDKQFF. The CDR3 DNA follows: TGTGCCAGCAGCCCACAACAGGGGCTCGACAAACAGTTCTTC. The chain carries TRBV9 and TRBJ2-1; TRBD1 matches 7 bases. V trimming: 4 bases; J trimming: 13 bases; junction bases outside the gene matches: 14. Germline V gives CDR1 SGDLS, CDR2 YYNGEE. The CDR3 sequence is 14 residues long.

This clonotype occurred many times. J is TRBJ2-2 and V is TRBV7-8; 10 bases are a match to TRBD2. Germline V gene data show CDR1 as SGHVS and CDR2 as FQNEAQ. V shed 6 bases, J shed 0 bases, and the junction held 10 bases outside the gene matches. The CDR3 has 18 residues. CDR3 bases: TGTGCCAGCAGGCGAAGGACAGCGGGAGGGACGAACACCGGGGAGCTGTTTTTT. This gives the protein CASRRRTAGGTNTGELFF.

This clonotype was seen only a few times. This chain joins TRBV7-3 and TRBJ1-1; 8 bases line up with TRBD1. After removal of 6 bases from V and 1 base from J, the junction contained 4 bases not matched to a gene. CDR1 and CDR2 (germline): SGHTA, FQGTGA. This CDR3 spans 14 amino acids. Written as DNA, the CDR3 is TGTGCCAGCAGATTGGACAGGGAGAACACTGAAGCTTTCTTT. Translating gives CASRLDRENTEAFF.

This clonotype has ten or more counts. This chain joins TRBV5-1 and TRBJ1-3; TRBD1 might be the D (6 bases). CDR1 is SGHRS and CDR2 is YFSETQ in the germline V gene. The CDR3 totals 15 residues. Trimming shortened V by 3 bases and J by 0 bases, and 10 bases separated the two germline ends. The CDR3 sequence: CASSSGQPSGNTIYF. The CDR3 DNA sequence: TGCGCCAGCAGCTCTGGACAGCCCTCTGGAAACACCATATATTTT.

The CDR3 sequence: CASSQGRATGDIQYF. CDR3 DNA sequence: TGCGCCAGCAGCCAAGGACGGGCCACTGGTGACATTCAGTACTTC. V usage is TRBV4-1 and J usage is TRBJ2-4, with D uncertain. CDR3 size: 15 residues. Germline V CDR1 and CDR2: MGHRA, YSYEKL. V gave up 1 base and J gave up 8 bases, with 15 bases separating them.

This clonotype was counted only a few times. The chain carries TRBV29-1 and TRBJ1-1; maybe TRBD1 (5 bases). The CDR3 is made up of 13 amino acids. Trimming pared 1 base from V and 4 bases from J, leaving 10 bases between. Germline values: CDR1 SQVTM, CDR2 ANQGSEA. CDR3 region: CSVEGTGGTEAFF. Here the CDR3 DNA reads TGCAGCGTTGAAGGCACCGGGGGCACTGAAGCTTTCTTT.

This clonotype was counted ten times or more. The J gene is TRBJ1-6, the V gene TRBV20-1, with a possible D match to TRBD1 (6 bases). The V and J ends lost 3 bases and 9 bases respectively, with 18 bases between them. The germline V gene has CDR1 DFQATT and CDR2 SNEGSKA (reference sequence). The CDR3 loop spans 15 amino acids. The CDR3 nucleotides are TGCAGTGCTAGTCTGGGGGGCGCATTTCGTTCACCCCTCCACTTT. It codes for CSASLGGAFRSPLHF.

CDR3 DNA sequence: TGTGCCAGCAGTTTGCAACCGGGCGAGCAGTACTTC. Residues: CASSLQPGEQYF. This chain links TRBV6-5 with TRBJ2-7; D ambiguous. Germline V lookup: CDR1 MNHEY, CDR2 SVGAGI. V was trimmed by 4 bases and J by 6 bases, leaving 10 bases between them. The CDR3 runs to 12 residues.